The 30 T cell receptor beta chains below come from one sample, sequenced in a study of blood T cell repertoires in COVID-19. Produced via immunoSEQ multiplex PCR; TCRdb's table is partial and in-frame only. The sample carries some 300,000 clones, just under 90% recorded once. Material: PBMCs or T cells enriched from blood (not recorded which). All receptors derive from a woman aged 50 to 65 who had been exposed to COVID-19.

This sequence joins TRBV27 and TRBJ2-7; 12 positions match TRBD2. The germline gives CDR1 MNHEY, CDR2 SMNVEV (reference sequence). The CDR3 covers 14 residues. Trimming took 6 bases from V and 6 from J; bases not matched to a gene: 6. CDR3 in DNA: TGTGCCAGCAGGTCTAGCGGGGGGGTGTTCGAGCAGTACTTC. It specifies CASRSSGGVFEQYF.

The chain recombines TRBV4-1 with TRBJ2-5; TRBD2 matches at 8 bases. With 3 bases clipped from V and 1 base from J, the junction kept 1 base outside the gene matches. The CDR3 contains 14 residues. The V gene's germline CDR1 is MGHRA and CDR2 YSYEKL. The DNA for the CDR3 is TGCGCCAGCAGCCAGGGGACTAGCCAAGAGACCCAGTACTTC. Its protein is CASSQGTSQETQYF.

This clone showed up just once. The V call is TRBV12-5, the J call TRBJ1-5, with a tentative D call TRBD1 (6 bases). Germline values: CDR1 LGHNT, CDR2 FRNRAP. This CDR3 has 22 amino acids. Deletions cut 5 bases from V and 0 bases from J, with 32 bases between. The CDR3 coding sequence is TGTGCTAGTGGTGCCACCTCCCCAGGGACACCCAAAATACCGTATAGCAATCAGCCCCAGCATTTT. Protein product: CASGATSPGTPKIPYSNQPQHF.

CDR3 nucleotide sequence: TGTGCCAGCTACCCAGGGGGCCGAGAAAAACTGTTTTTT. Translated: CASYPGGREKLFF. The chain is built from TRBV2 and TRBJ1-4; 8 bases match TRBD1. The V segment lost 8 bases and the J segment 8 bases; nucleotides outside the gene matches: 7. The CDR3 has 13 residues. Per the germline V gene, CDR1 is SNHLY and CDR2 is FYNNEI.

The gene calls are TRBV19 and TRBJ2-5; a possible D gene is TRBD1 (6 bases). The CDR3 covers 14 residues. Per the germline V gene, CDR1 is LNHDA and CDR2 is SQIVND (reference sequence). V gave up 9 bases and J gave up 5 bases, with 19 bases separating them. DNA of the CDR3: TGTGCCAGCGAGGACAGCGTGTTCCCGGAGACCCAGTACTTC. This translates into CASEDSVFPETQYF.

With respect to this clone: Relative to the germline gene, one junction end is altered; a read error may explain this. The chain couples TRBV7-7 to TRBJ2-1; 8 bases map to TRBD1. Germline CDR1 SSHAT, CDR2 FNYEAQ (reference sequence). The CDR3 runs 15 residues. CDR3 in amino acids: CASSLADGQGHEQFF. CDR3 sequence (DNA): TGTGCTAGCAGCTTAGCGGACGGACAGGGCCATGAGCAGTTCTTC. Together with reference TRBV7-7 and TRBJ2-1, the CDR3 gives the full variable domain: GAGVSQSPRYKVTKRGQDVTLRCDPISSHATLYWYQQALGQGPEFLTYFNYEAQPDKSGLPSDRFSAERPEGSISTLTIQRTEQRDSAMYRCASSLADGQGHEQFFGPGTRLTVL.

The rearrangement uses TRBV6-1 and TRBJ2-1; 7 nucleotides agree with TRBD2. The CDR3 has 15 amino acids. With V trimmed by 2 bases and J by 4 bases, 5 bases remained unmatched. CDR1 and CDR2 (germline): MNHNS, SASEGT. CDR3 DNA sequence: TGTGCCAGCAGTGAATGGGGGGGAACTTACAATGAGCAGTTCTTC. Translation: CASSEWGGTYNEQFF.

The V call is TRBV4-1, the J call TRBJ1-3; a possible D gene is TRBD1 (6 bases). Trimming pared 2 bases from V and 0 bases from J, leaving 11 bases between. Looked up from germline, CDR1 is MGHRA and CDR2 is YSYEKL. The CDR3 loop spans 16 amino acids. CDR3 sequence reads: CASSQQQGPSGNTIYF. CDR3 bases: TGCGCCAGCAGCCAACAACAGGGCCCCTCTGGAAACACCATATATTTT.

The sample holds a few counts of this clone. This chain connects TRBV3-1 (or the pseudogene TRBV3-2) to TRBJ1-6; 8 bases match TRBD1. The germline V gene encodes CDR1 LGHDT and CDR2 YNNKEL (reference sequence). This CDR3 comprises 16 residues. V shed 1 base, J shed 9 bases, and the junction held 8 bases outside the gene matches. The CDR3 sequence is CASSQATTGVSSPLHF. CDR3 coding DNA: TGTGCCAGCAGCCAAGCCACGACAGGGGTTAGTTCACCCCTCCACTTT.

Here the CDR3 DNA reads TGTGCCAGTAGTATCACATTTGGGGGGGTTAGCAATCAGCCCCAGCATTTT. It encodes CASSITFGGVSNQPQHF. The chain employs TRBV19 and TRBJ1-5; the D gene is possibly TRBD1 (5 bases). Germline CDR1 is LNHDA and CDR2 is SQIVND (reference sequence). The CDR3 covers 17 residues. V lost 3 bases and J 0 bases, leaving 15 bases between the germline ends. The variable domain in full, with the rest retrieved from reference TRBV19 and TRBJ1-5, is DGGITQSPKYLFRKEGQNVTLSCEQNLNHDAMYWYRQDPGQGLRLIYYSQIVNDFQKGDIAEGYSVSREKKESFPLTVTSAQKNPTAFYLCASSITFGGVSNQPQHFGDGTRLSIL.

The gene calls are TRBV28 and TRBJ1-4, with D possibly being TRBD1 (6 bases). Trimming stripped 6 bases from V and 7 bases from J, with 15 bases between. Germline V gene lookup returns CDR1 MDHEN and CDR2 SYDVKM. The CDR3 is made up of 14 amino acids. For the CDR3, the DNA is TGTGCCAGCAGCATGGGGGCGGTGGTTGAAAAACTGTTTTTT. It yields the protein CASSMGAVVEKLFF.

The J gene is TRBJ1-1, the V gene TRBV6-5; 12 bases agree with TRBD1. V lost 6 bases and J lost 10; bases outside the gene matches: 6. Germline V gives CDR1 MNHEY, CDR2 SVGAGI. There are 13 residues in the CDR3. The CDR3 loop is CASRTGTGGAAFF. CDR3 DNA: TGTGCCAGCAGAACCGGGACAGGGGGCGCAGCTTTCTTT.

This CDR3 is CASSPYSNEQFF. The DNA for the CDR3 is TGTGCCAGCAGTCCCTATTCCAATGAGCAGTTCTTC. This chain uses TRBV6-5 with TRBJ2-1; D is ambiguous. The CDR3 sequence is 12 residues long. Germline values: CDR1 MNHEY, CDR2 SVGAGI. With 5 bases removed from V and 6 bases from J, the gap between germline ends came to 8 bases.

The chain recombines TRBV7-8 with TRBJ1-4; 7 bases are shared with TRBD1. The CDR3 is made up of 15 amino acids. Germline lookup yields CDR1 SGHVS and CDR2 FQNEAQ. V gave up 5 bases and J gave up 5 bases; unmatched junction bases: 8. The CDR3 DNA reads TGTGCCAGCAGCGCCAGGACAGGAGGGAATGAAAAACTGTTTTTT. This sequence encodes CASSARTGGNEKLFF. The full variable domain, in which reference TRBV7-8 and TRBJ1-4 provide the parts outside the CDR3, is GAGVSQSPRYKVAKRGQDVALRCDPISGHVSLFWYQQALGQGPEFLTYFQNEAQLDKSGLPSDRFFAERPEGSVSTLKIQRTQQEDSAVYLCASSARTGGNEKLFFGSGTQLSVL.

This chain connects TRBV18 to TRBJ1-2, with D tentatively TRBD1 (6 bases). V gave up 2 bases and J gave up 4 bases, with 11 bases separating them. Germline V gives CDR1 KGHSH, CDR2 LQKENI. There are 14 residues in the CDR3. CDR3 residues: CASSPAGAIYGYTF. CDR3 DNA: TGTGCCAGCTCACCAGCAGGGGCCATCTATGGCTACACCTTC.

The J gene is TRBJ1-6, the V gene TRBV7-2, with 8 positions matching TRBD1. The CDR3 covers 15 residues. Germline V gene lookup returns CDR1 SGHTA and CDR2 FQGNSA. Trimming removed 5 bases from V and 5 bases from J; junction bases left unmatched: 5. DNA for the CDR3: TGTGCCAGCAGCGCACACAGGGGGAATAATTCACCCCTCCACTTT. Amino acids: CASSAHRGNNSPLHF.

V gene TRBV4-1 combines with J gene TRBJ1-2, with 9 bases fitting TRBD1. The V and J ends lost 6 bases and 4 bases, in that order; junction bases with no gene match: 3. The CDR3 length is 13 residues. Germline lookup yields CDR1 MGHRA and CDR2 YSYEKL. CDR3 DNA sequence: TGCGCCAGCAGGCCGGGACAGGGCTATGGCTACACCTTC. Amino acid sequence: CASRPGQGYGYTF.

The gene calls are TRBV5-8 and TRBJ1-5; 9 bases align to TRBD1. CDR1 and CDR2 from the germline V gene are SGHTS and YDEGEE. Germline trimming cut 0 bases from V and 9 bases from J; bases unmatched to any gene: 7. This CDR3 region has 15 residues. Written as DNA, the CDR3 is TGTGCCAGCAGCTTGGGAAGTAACAGGGGGCCGCCCCAGCATTTT. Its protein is CASSLGSNRGPPQHF.

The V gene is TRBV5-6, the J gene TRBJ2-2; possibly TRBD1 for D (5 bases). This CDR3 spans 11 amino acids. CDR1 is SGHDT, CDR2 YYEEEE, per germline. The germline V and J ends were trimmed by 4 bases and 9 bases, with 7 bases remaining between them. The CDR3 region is CASSRGWELFF. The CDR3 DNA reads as TGTGCCAGCAGCAGGGGTTGGGAGCTGTTTTTT. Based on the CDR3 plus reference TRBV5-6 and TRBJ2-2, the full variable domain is DAGVTQSPTHLIKTRGQQVTLRCSPKSGHDTVSWYQQALGQGPQFIFQYYEEEERQRGNFPDRFSGHQFPNYSSELNVNALLLGDSALYLCASSRGWELFFGEGSRLTVL.

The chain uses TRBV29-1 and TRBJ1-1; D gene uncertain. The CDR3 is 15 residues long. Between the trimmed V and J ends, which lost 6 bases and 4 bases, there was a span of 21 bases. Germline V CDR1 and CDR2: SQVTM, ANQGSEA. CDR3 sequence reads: CSVIIFGVGSTEAFF. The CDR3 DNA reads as TGCAGCGTGATTATCTTTGGGGTGGGGAGCACTGAAGCTTTCTTT. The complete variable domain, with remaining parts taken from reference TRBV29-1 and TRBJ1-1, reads SAVISQKPSRDICQRGTSLTIQCQVDSQVTMMFWYRQQPGQSLTLIATANQGSEATYESGFVIDKFPISRPNLTFSTLTVSNMSPEDSSIYLCSVIIFGVGSTEAFFGQGTRLTVV.

CDR3 DNA: TGTGCCATCAGTGAGAGACAAATGAACACTGAAGCTTTCTTT. Protein: CAISERQMNTEAFF. The chain combines TRBV10-3 with TRBJ1-1; D uncertain. Germline CDR1 ENHRY, CDR2 SYGVKD. The CDR3 extends over 14 amino acids. The V end was cut by 2 bases, the J end by 0 bases, with 7 bases between.

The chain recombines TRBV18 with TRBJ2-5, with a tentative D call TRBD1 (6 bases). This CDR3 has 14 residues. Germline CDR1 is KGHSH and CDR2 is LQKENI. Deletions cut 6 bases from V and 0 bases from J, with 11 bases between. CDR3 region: CASSLGQNQETQYF. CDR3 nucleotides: TGTGCCAGCTCGCTTGGACAGAACCAAGAGACCCAGTACTTC.

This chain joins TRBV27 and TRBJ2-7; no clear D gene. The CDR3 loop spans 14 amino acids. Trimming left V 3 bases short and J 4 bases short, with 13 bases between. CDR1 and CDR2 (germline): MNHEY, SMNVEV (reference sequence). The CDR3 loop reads CASSLSGSGYEQYF. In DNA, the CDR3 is TGTGCCAGCAGTTTGAGTGGATCGGGTTACGAGCAGTACTTC.

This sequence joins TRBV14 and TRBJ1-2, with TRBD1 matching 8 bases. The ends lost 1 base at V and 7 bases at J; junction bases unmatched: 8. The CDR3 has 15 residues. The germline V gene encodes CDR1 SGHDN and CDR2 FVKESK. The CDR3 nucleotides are TGTGCCAGCAGCCAAGTTGGAGGGACAGGACGTGGCTACACCTTC. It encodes CASSQVGGTGRGYTF.

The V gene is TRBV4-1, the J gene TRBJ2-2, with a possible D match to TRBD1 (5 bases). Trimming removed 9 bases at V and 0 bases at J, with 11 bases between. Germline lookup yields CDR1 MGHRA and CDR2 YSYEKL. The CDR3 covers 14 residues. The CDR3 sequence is CASTKGPNTGELFF. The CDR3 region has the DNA TGCGCCAGTACGAAGGGGCCGAACACCGGGGAGCTGTTTTTT.

The DNA for the CDR3 is TGTGCCAGTAGTATAACCCCAGGAATCTTCTATGGCTACACCTTC. This gives the protein CASSITPGIFYGYTF. This sequence joins TRBV19 and TRBJ1-2, with D unresolved. CDR1 LNHDA and CDR2 SQIVND come from the germline V gene (reference sequence). This CDR3 region has 15 residues. Trimming left V 2 bases short and J 4 bases short, with 14 bases between.

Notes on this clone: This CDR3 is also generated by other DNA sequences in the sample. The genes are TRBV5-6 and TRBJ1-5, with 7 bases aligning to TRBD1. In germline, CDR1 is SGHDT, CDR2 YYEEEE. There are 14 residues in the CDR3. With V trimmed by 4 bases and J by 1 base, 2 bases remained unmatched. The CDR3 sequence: CASSLGQSNQPQHF. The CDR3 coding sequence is TGTGCCAGCAGCCTGGGACAGAGCAATCAGCCCCAGCATTTT.

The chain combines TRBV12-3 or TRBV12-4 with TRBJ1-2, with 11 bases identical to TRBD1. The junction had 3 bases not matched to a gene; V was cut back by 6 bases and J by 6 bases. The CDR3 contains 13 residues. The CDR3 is CASSRGQGDGYTF. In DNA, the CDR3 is TGTGCCAGCAGCCGGGGACAGGGGGATGGCTACACCTTC.

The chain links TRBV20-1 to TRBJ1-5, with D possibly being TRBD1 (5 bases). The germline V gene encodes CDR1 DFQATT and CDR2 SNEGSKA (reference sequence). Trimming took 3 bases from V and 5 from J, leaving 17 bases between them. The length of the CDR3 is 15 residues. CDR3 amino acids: CSASAGAKNHQPQHF. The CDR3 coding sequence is TGCAGTGCTAGTGCTGGGGCAAAAAATCATCAGCCCCAGCATTTT.

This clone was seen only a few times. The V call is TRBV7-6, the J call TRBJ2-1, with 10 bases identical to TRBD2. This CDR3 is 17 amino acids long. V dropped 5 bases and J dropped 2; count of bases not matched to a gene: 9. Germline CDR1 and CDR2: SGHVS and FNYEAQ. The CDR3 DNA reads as TGTGCCAGCAGCCCTCGGGATAGCGGGGGGACCTACAATGAGCAGTTCTTC. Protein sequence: CASSPRDSGGTYNEQFF.